The 23 T cell receptor beta chains below come from one sample, sequenced in a study of blood T cell repertoires in COVID-19. Produced via immunoSEQ multiplex PCR; TCRdb's table is partial and in-frame only. Altogether roughly 260,000 clones are present, 75% to 90% being singletons, with the ten largest covering about 6.3%. Sequencing was performed on PBMCs or T cells enriched from blood (not recorded which). The receptors were gathered from a woman aged 25-40 years with acute COVID-19.

The V call is TRBV5-4, the J call TRBJ1-6, with D perhaps TRBD1 (6 bases). Trimming stripped 4 bases from V and 8 bases from J, with 19 bases between. Per the germline V gene, CDR1 is SGHNT and CDR2 is YYREEE (reference sequence). The CDR3 is made up of 16 amino acids. CDR3 sequence: CASSLPGGAADSPLHF. CDR3 bases: TGTGCCAGCAGCCTACCGGGGGGGGCGGCGGATTCACCCCTCCACTTT.

The DNA of the CDR3 is TGTGCCAGCAGCTTAAGAGGCAGGGATTCAACCCCCCTCCACTTT. It is translated as CASSLRGRDSTPLHF. The chain couples TRBV7-3 to TRBJ1-6, with a weak D call TRBD1 (5 bases). Trimming took off 1 base at V and 13 bases at J, with 17 bases between the two ends. The CDR3 has 15 amino acids. CDR1 is SGHTA, CDR2 FQGTGA, per germline.

This chain uses TRBV5-6 with TRBJ2-5, with 8 bases matching TRBD1. After removal of 0 bases from V and 7 bases from J, the junction contained 11 bases not matched to a gene. Germline-derived CDR1 and CDR2 are SGHDT and YYEEEE. CDR3 length equals 16 residues. This chain's CDR3 is CASSLEGDRGRGTQYF. The CDR3 DNA sequence: TGTGCCAGCAGCTTGGAGGGCGACAGGGGACGAGGGACCCAGTACTTC.

The V gene is TRBV30, the J gene TRBJ1-1; 9 nucleotides line up with TRBD1. The CDR3 runs to 15 residues. The junction had 10 bases not matched to a gene; V was cut back by 2 bases and J by 6 bases. Germline CDR1 reads GTSNPN; CDR2 reads SVGIG (reference sequence). The CDR3 reads CAWSFRDRVFAEAFF. The CDR3 DNA follows: TGTGCCTGGAGTTTCCGGGACAGGGTATTCGCTGAAGCTTTCTTT.

The genes are TRBV10-3 and TRBJ1-2; unclear D gene. V was shortened by 10 bases and J by 4 bases, with 19 bases between the two germline ends. Germline values: CDR1 ENHRY, CDR2 SYGVKD. The CDR3 spans 14 residues. The CDR3 protein is CATQFGLPLYGYTF. As DNA, the CDR3 is TGTGCCACCCAATTTGGGCTTCCCCTCTATGGCTACACCTTC.

Here the CDR3 reads CASDLEAAGELFF. CDR3 nucleotides: TGTGCCAGCGACTTAGAGGCGGCCGGGGAGCTGTTTTTT. V usage is TRBV7-2 and J usage is TRBJ2-2; D is unclear. Germline V CDR1 and CDR2: SGHTA, FQGNSA. The V end lost 8 bases, the J end lost 6 bases, and 13 bases lay between the germline ends. The CDR3 is 13 residues long. Full variable domain (outside the CDR3, taken from reference TRBV7-2 and TRBJ2-2): GAGVSQSPSNKVTEKGKDVELRCDPISGHTALYWYRQSLGQGLEFLIYFQGNSAPDKSGLPSDRFSAERTGGSVSTLTIQRTQQEDSAVYLCASDLEAAGELFFGEGSRLTVL.

The chain combines TRBV27 with TRBJ1-6, with D possibly being TRBD1 (5 bases). CDR3 length equals 16 residues. Germline loops: CDR1 MNHEY, CDR2 SMNVEV (reference sequence). The V end was cut by 0 bases, the J end by 0 bases, with 6 bases between. This chain's CDR3 is CASSLSQGSYNSPLHF. As DNA, the CDR3 is TGTGCCAGCAGTTTATCCCAGGGCTCCTATAATTCACCCCTCCACTTT.

A few counts support this clone. The chain recombines TRBV6-5 with TRBJ2-7, with 9 bases matching TRBD1. The V and J ends lost 8 bases and 5 bases, in that order; junction bases with no gene match: 7. The CDR3 runs 13 residues. Germline CDR1 is MNHEY and CDR2 is SVGAGI. The CDR3: CASSGTGLNEQYF. DNA of the CDR3: TGTGCCAGCTCCGGGACAGGGCTCAACGAGCAGTACTTC.

This clone came up once. The chain couples TRBV7-9 to TRBJ1-1; D is uncertain. Germline V lookup: CDR1 SEHNR, CDR2 FQNEAQ (reference sequence). This CDR3 is 15 amino acids long. Trimming shortened V by 3 bases and J by 3 bases, and 14 bases separated the two germline ends. The CDR3 protein is CASSLGLGTDTEAFF. The CDR3 DNA sequence: TGTGCCAGCAGCTTGGGCTTGGGTACTGACACTGAAGCTTTCTTT.

About this clone: Other DNA sequences in this specimen translate into the identical CDR3. J is TRBJ2-1 and V is TRBV7-2; the D gene is possibly TRBD2 (5 bases). Germline V gene data show CDR1 as SGHTA and CDR2 as FQGNSA. V gave up 4 bases and J gave up 3 bases, with 13 bases separating them. The CDR3 is 15 residues long. The CDR3 coding sequence is TGTGCCAGCAGCTCGTCGGGATCTAACTACAATGAGCAGTTCTTC. Translated, it gives CASSSSGSNYNEQFF.

The V and J genes are TRBV13 and TRBJ2-3; D is perhaps TRBD2 (6 bases). The CDR3 sequence is 12 residues long. Germline V gene lookup returns CDR1 PRHDT and CDR2 FYEKMQ (reference sequence). The V end lost 5 bases, the J end lost 5 bases, and 8 bases lay between the germline ends. The CDR3, as DNA: TGTGCCAGCAGCCTAGCGTTAGATACGCAGTATTTT. This sequence encodes CASSLALDTQYF.

CDR3 region: CASRQASAGYSNQPQHF. The DNA of the CDR3 is TGTGCCAGTCGACAGGCTTCGGCAGGATATAGCAATCAGCCCCAGCATTTT. V usage is TRBV19 and J usage is TRBJ1-5; a weak D match, TRBD1 (6 bases). V was trimmed by 8 bases and J by 0 bases, leaving 20 bases between them. Per germline, CDR1 LNHDA and CDR2 SQIVND (reference sequence). There are 17 residues in the CDR3.

The chain recombines TRBV4-1 with TRBJ2-3; the D gene is possibly TRBD1 (5 bases). Trimming stripped 3 bases from V and 0 bases from J, with 10 bases between. CDR1 is MGHRA, CDR2 YSYEKL, per germline. The CDR3 runs 15 residues. This CDR3 reads CASSHDRGSTDTQYF. DNA of the CDR3: TGCGCCAGCAGCCACGATAGGGGTAGCACAGATACGCAGTATTTT.

This clone was seen once. The V call is TRBV7-8, the J call TRBJ2-3; 11 bases align to TRBD2. CDR1 is SGHVS, CDR2 FQNEAQ, per germline. The CDR3 runs to 15 residues. Trimming took 3 bases from V and 4 from J; bases not matched to a gene: 3. CDR3 sequence reads: CASSLTSGASDTQYF. Here the CDR3 DNA reads TGTGCCAGCAGCTTGACTAGCGGGGCATCAGATACGCAGTATTTT.

CDR3 sequence (DNA): TGTGCCAGCAGCTTACGTGGGACAGGGGGCGAAGAGACCCAGTACTTC. Translating gives CASSLRGTGGEETQYF. The rearrangement uses TRBV7-9 and TRBJ2-5, with 12 positions matching TRBD1. V trimming: 2 bases; J trimming: 3 bases; junction bases outside the gene matches: 4. The CDR3 sequence is 16 residues long. Germline V CDR1 and CDR2: SEHNR, FQNEAQ (reference sequence).

This sequence joins TRBV10-1 and TRBJ2-3; 12 nucleotides match TRBD2. CDR1 is WNHNN, CDR2 SYGVQD, per germline (reference sequence). This CDR3 region has 15 residues. Trimming cost V 7 bases and J 4 bases; bases outside gene matches: 6. In DNA, the CDR3 is TGCGCCAGCATCAAGTCTAGCGGGAGGGCAGATACGCAGTATTTT. Translation gives CASIKSSGRADTQYF.

The V call is TRBV19, the J call TRBJ2-2; D gene ambiguous. Germline CDR1 and CDR2: LNHDA and SQIVND (reference sequence). This CDR3 region has 12 residues. The germline V and J ends were trimmed by 3 bases and 8 bases, with 7 bases remaining between them. CDR3 sequence: CASSIPGGELFF. The CDR3 coding sequence is TGTGCCAGTAGTATCCCCGGGGGGGAGCTGTTTTTT.

This clone was counted a single time. The V gene is TRBV7-2, the J gene TRBJ2-7; 9 bases map to TRBD2. Trimming removed 5 bases from V and 2 bases from J; junction bases left unmatched: 4. The CDR3 length is 14 residues. Germline CDR1 and CDR2: SGHTA and FQGNSA. CDR3 in amino acids: CASSPGLAPYEQYF. The CDR3 DNA is TGTGCCAGCAGCCCGGGACTAGCCCCCTACGAGCAGTACTTC.

A few counts support this clone. The chain combines TRBV7-3 with TRBJ1-2, with 7 bases that match TRBD1. Germline V gene data show CDR1 as SGHTA and CDR2 as FQGTGA. With V trimmed by 5 bases and J by 8 bases, 14 bases remained unmatched. The CDR3 extends over 15 amino acids. The CDR3 DNA sequence: TGTGCCAGCAGCCCCGCGACAGGGCCACTTTGGGGCTACACCTTC. Translation: CASSPATGPLWGYTF.

V gene TRBV28 combines with J gene TRBJ1-6; D is unclear. The ends were cut back, 2 bases at V and 6 bases at J, with 8 bases in the middle. Per the germline V gene, CDR1 is MDHEN and CDR2 is SYDVKM. This CDR3 has 14 amino acids. The CDR3 sequence: CASSLEGGNSPLHF. DNA of the CDR3: TGTGCCAGCAGTTTAGAGGGTGGTAATTCACCCCTCCACTTT.

The chain uses TRBV7-9 and TRBJ2-5; 10 nucleotides align to TRBD2. V was clipped by 2 bases and J by 2 bases; unmatched bases: 5. The CDR3 has 16 residues. CDR1 and CDR2 from the germline V gene are SEHNR and FQNEAQ (reference sequence). CDR3 protein: CASSLYLAGGQETQYF. The DNA of the CDR3 is TGTGCCAGCAGCTTATACTTAGCGGGGGGACAAGAGACCCAGTACTTC.

V gene TRBV6-5 combines with J gene TRBJ1-6, with 10 bases aligning to TRBD1. The length of the CDR3 is 14 residues. V lost 4 bases and J lost 9; bases outside the gene matches: 3. In germline, CDR1 is MNHEY, CDR2 SVGAGI. The CDR3 bases are TGTGCCAGCAGTTGGCGGACAGGGGGTTCACCCCTCCACTTT. Its translation is CASSWRTGGSPLHF.

The chain joins TRBV28 to TRBJ2-7, with D possibly being TRBD2 (7 bases). Trimming stripped 5 bases from V and 0 bases from J, with 17 bases between. CDR3 size: 16 residues. CDR1 is MDHEN, CDR2 SYDVKM, per germline. This CDR3 reads CASSPGSAGASYEQYF. CDR3 DNA: TGTGCCAGCAGTCCCGGTTCGGCGGGGGCCTCCTACGAGCAGTACTTC.